The following is a T cell receptor (beta chain) sequence with its context. These data come from a study of blood T cell repertoires in COVID-19. Per the study methods: Using reference gene primer amplification, nucleated cell counts were estimated. Repertoires were generated with immunoSEQ multiplex PCR, while TCRdb's copy carries only in-frame clones and drops some. Clonal size and the V and J genes are those of that table, whereas D and trimming came from the DNA. The table records 170,000 or so clones, over 70% of them present only once. The germline CDR1 and CDR2 sequences are SEHNR and FQNEAQ (reference sequence). CDR3 length: 13 residues. The V end lost 2 bases, the J end lost 5 bases, and 7 bases lay between the germline ends.

What was sequenced was peripheral blood. The chain links TRBV7-9 to TRBJ1-5; a possible D gene is TRBD1 (6 bases). The receptor comes from a woman between 55 and 75 years old with acute or convalescent COVID-19. As DNA, the CDR3 is TGTGCCAGCAGCTTACCAGGGGATCAGCCCCAGCATTTT. Translation gives CASSLPGDQPQHF. The full variable domain, rest sourced from reference TRBV7-9 and TRBJ1-5, is DTGVSQNPRHKITKRGQNVTFRCDPISEHNRLYWYRQTLGQGPEFLTYFQNEAQLEKSRLLSDRFSAERPKGSFSTLEIQRTEQGDSAMYLCASSLPGDQPQHFGDGTRLSIL.